The clone carrying this T cell receptor beta chain was observed once. The table came from immunoSEQ multiplex PCR; TCRdb's copy has only in-frame clones and leaves some out. The sample holds fewer than 350,000 clones, about 89% seen once. The CDR3 runs to 15 residues. Losses at the gene ends were 5 bases for V and 8 bases for J; bases not matched to a gene: 6. Per germline, CDR1 LGHDT and CDR2 YNNKEL (reference sequence). The sample belongs to a study of blood T cell repertoires in COVID-19. V usage is TRBV3-1 (or the pseudogene TRBV3-2) and J usage is TRBJ2-1; 13 nucleotides line up with TRBD2. This TCR was recovered from a woman aged 40 to 55 who had recovered from COVID-19. Sequenced sample: PBMCs or T cells enriched from blood (not recorded which). CDR3 sequence: CASSATTSGGYEQFF. The CDR3, as DNA: TGTGCCAGCAGCGCAACGACTAGCGGGGGGTATGAGCAGTTCTTC.